Listed below are T cell receptor beta chains from one sample, sequenced in a study of cytomegalovirus exposure and HLA in healthy donors. TCRdb keeps only in-frame clones here, not all; method: immunoSEQ multiplex PCR. The sample has about 140,000 clones, 75% seen once; the top ten hold about 3%. Input material: PBMCs. The receptor set was obtained from a man aged 35-49 years in good health and CMV-seronegative. The CDR3 runs from the conserved cysteine through the conserved F or W. A D gene is named only where the DNA matches it firmly. Clone size, where shown, is once, few, many, or a class for clones that have expanded.

clone_size	v_call	d_call	j_call	cdr3_length	cdr3_aa	cdr3_nt
NA	TRBV9	TRBD2	TRBJ2-1	15	CASSVDLAVYNEQFF	TGTGCCAGCAGCGTAGATCTAGCGGTCTACAATGAGCAGTTCTTC
NA	TRBV6-5	TRBD1	TRBJ1-1	14	CASTKEQGVTEAFF	TGTGCCAGCACTAAAGAACAGGGGGTAACTGAAGCTTTCTTT
NA	TRBV9	NA	TRBJ1-2	15	CASSATSHLDYGYTF	TGTGCCAGCAGCGCCACTAGCCACCTTGACTATGGCTACACCTTC
NA	TRBV4-2	NA	TRBJ2-7	15	CASSQDGSSTYEQYF	TGTGCCAGCAGCCAAGATGGGAGTTCCACCTACGAGCAGTACTTC
NA	TRBV5-1	TRBD1	TRBJ1-1	15	CASSPGGQGGSEAFF	TGCGCCAGCAGCCCCGGGGGACAGGGTGGGTCTGAAGCTTTCTTT
once	TRBV25-1	TRBD1	TRBJ1-1	16	CASSEVDRESWTEAFF	TGTGCCAGCAGTGAAGTGGACAGGGAAAGTTGGACTGAAGCTTTCTTT
NA	TRBV7-8	TRBD1	TRBJ1-2	14	CASSRPGQGYAHTF	TGTGCCAGCAGCCGTCCGGGACAGGGATATGCCCACACCTTC
NA	TRBV7-2	NA	TRBJ2-5	15	CASSLVSGEQETQYF	TGTGCCAGCAGCTTAGTGTCAGGGGAGCAAGAGACCCAGTACTTC
once	TRBV11-2	NA	TRBJ1-2	14	CASSLGSTGTGYTF	TGTGCCAGCAGCTTAGGGAGCACAGGGACGGGCTACACCTTC
once	TRBV5-1	NA	TRBJ2-4	14	CASTSGVAKNIQYF	TGCGCCAGCACCTCGGGGGTAGCCAAAAACATTCAGTACTTC
NA	TRBV27	TRBD1	TRBJ1-2	15	CASSLEGQGACGYTF	TGTGCCAGCAGTTTAGAGGGACAGGGGGCCTGTGGCTACACCTTC
NA	TRBV6-1	TRBD1	TRBJ1-4	14	CASSNRAGGEKLFF	TGTGCCAGCAGTAATCGGGCAGGGGGGGAAAAACTGTTTTTT
NA	TRBV7-2	NA	TRBJ2-1	17	CASSPRGGASGNNEQFF	TGTGCCAGCAGCCCCAGAGGGGGGGCCTCAGGAAACAATGAGCAGTTCTTC